This T cell receptor (beta chain) derives from a study of cytomegalovirus exposure and HLA in healthy donors. Germline-derived CDR1 and CDR2 are SGHAT and FQNNGV. The CDR3 spans 13 residues. Trimming removed 1 base at V and 7 bases at J, with 7 bases between. Use of 60 Vbeta and 13 Jbeta primers characterized the PCR. Here immunoSEQ multiplex PCR was the method, and the copy in TCRdb shows in-frame clones only, minus some. The sample holds 50,000 or so clones, roughly 76% seen once. This TCR derives from a man aged 30 to 45 in good health and CMV-seronegative. This rearrangement joins TRBV11-2 to TRBJ2-2; D unclear. What was sequenced was PBMCs. The CDR3 reads CASSLGLGGELFF. DNA of the CDR3: TGTGCCAGCAGCTTAGGTCTAGGCGGGGAGCTGTTTTTT.